This paragraph covers one T cell receptor (beta chain) sequence. This record comes from a study of T cell changes during pregnancy in multiple sclerosis. The protocol was immunoSEQ multiplex PCR, while the TCRdb copy is restricted to in-frame clones and leaves out a portion. The table shows 57,000 or so clones, with approximately 86% occurring only once. Germline assignment: CDR1 LNHDA and CDR2 SQIVND (reference sequence). Trimming took 5 bases from V and 2 from J, leaving 10 bases between them. The CDR3 has 14 amino acids. This sequence was found in a female donor with multiple sclerosis, enrolled in a pregnancy study. The specimen comprised peripheral blood, sampled in the first trimester of pregnancy. This chain connects TRBV19 to TRBJ1-3; D might be TRBD1 (6 bases). CDR3 sequence (DNA): TGTGCCAGTAGTCGGGGGGCGGCTGGAAACACCATATATTTT. Translating it yields CASSRGAAGNTIYF.